The 32 T cell receptor beta chains presented below share a single source sample, sequenced in a study of shared clonotypes between healthy human individuals. Produced via immunoSEQ multiplex PCR; TCRdb's table is partial and in-frame only. Of a few million clones detected, 85% to 95% appear once; the ten largest clones hold about 0.39%. The sample consisted of naive CD4+ T cells from PBMCs. As to subset: CD45RA+ positively selected. These receptors all stem from a man aged 18 to 30 in good health. Some clones in this sample may be carry-over from other donors' samples.

The chain joins TRBV7-9 to TRBJ2-1; D might be TRBD1 (6 bases). Germline assignment: CDR1 SEHNR and CDR2 FQNEAQ (reference sequence). The CDR3 extends over 12 amino acids. V shed 7 bases and J shed 9 bases, with 13 bases lying between them. CDR3 amino acids: CASNTLGGEQFF. The CDR3 DNA reads as TGTGCCAGCAACACACTAGGGGGTGAGCAGTTCTTC.

This chain uses TRBV6-1 with TRBJ1-3; a possible D gene is TRBD1 (5 bases). The CDR3 sequence is 14 residues long. The germline V and J ends were trimmed by 2 bases and 7 bases, with 12 bases remaining between them. From germline, CDR1 is MNHNS and CDR2 SASEGT. As DNA, the CDR3 is TGTGCCAGCAGTGAACTAAGGGGTTGGAACACCATATATTTT. Its translation is CASSELRGWNTIYF.

V and J are TRBV4-1 and TRBJ2-1, with D maybe TRBD2 (7 bases). The length of the CDR3 is 16 residues. V lost 3 bases to trimming and J lost 4 bases, with 16 bases between them. Germline V lookup: CDR1 MGHRA, CDR2 YSYEKL. CDR3 DNA: TGCGCCAGCAGCCAGATGGGGGCTAGCGGTTACAATGAGCAGTTCTTC. Protein product: CASSQMGASGYNEQFF.

The chain carries TRBV25-1 and TRBJ2-7; possible D gene TRBD2, 6 bases. Germline CDR1 is MGHDK and CDR2 is SYGVNS. This CDR3 spans 14 amino acids. Trimming removed 10 bases from V and 1 base from J, with 17 bases in between. CDR3 DNA: TGTGCCACCTCAGATACTAGCTCGTCCTACGAGCAGTACTTC. Encoded protein: CATSDTSSSYEQYF.

The chain is built from TRBV27 and TRBJ2-7; maybe TRBD2 (6 bases). V shed 6 bases and J shed 3 bases, with 30 bases lying between them. This CDR3 region has 19 residues. Germline loops: CDR1 MNHEY, CDR2 SMNVEV (reference sequence). Here the CDR3 reads CASRMSREGADRPFYEQYF. In DNA, the CDR3 is TGTGCCAGCAGAATGTCGCGGGAAGGGGCGGACCGGCCCTTCTACGAGCAGTACTTC.

The chain is built from TRBV11-2 and TRBJ2-5; 11 bases align to TRBD2. There are 16 residues in the CDR3. Losses at the gene ends were 5 bases for V and 13 bases for J; bases not matched to a gene: 18. The germline V gene has CDR1 SGHAT and CDR2 FQNNGV. The CDR3 DNA reads as TGTGCCAGCAGCCAAACTAGCGGGAGTACCATTACCCTAGGGTACTTC. Protein sequence: CASSQTSGSTITLGYF.

The chain employs TRBV7-3 and TRBJ2-1, with D possibly matching TRBD1 (6 bases). Germline V CDR1 and CDR2: SGHTA, FQGTGA. V was cut by 5 bases and J by 4 bases, with 15 bases left in between. The CDR3 runs 15 residues. CDR3 residues: CASSDGTPQYNEQFF. In DNA form, the CDR3 reads TGTGCCAGCAGCGACGGGACACCCCAATACAATGAGCAGTTCTTC.

V gene TRBV25-1 combines with J gene TRBJ1-1; tentative D call: TRBD1 (5 bases). Trimming stripped 0 bases from V and 7 bases from J, with 15 bases between. The CDR3 loop spans 15 amino acids. Germline values: CDR1 MGHDK, CDR2 SYGVNS. This CDR3 is CASSEYTGGLGEAFF. CDR3 DNA sequence: TGTGCCAGCAGTGAATATACAGGTGGGCTTGGTGAAGCTTTCTTT. The variable domain in full, with the rest retrieved from reference TRBV25-1 and TRBJ1-1, is EADIYQTPRYLVIGTGKKITLECSQTMGHDKMYWYQQDPGMELHLIHYSYGVNSTEKGDLSSESTVSRIRTEHFPLTLESARPSHTSQYLCASSEYTGGLGEAFFGQGTRLTVV.

The CDR3: CASRSRTDTQYF. The CDR3, as DNA: TGTGCCAGCAGATCCCGCACAGATACGCAGTATTTT. This chain joins TRBV6-1 and TRBJ2-3; D unresolved. CDR1 is MNHNS and CDR2 is SASEGT in the germline V gene. V lost 6 bases to trimming and J lost 1 base, with 5 bases between them. This CDR3 contains 12 residues.

This clone was detected once. The DNA of the CDR3 is TGTGCCAGCAGCCCGGGACTAGCGGGAGGCCAAGATGAGCAGTTCTTC. This translates into CASSPGLAGGQDEQFF. The chain is built from TRBV9 and TRBJ2-1; 15 positions match TRBD2. The CDR3 consists of 16 residues. V trimming: 4 bases; J trimming: 8 bases; junction bases outside the gene matches: 7. The germline V gene has CDR1 SGDLS and CDR2 YYNGEE.

This chain connects TRBV28 to TRBJ1-2; tentatively, D is TRBD1 (6 bases). The CDR3 is made up of 17 amino acids. Trimming cost V 6 bases and J 8 bases, with 28 bases left between them. From germline, CDR1 is MDHEN and CDR2 SYDVKM. DNA for the CDR3: TGTGCCAGCAGCTATTATCCCTCGCGACAGGAGAGAAGGGGCTACACCTTC. It yields the protein CASSYYPSRQERRGYTF.

The gene calls are TRBV5-1 and TRBJ2-7; 9 bases line up with TRBD1. From germline, CDR1 is SGHRS and CDR2 YFSETQ. This CDR3 has 13 residues. The V segment lost 7 bases and the J segment 5 bases; nucleotides outside the gene matches: 7. Here the CDR3 DNA reads TGCGCCAGCGCTGGACAGGGGAAAGACGAGCAGTACTTC. It translates to CASAGQGKDEQYF.

This chain uses TRBV18 with TRBJ2-3; TRBD1 matches 9 bases. Trimming took 0 bases from V and 5 from J; bases not matched to a gene: 3. In germline, CDR1 is KGHSH, CDR2 LQKENI. The CDR3 extends over 15 amino acids. The CDR3 sequence: CASSPPDRGGDTQYF. In nucleotides, the CDR3 is TGTGCCAGCTCACCACCGGACAGGGGAGGAGATACGCAGTATTTT.

The CDR3: CASRADGNNEQFF. As DNA, the CDR3 is TGTGCCAGCAGGGCGGACGGTAACAATGAGCAGTTCTTC. The chain couples TRBV2 to TRBJ2-1; D ambiguous. V gave up 6 bases and J gave up 5 bases, with 11 bases separating them. Germline V CDR1 and CDR2: SNHLY, FYNNEI. The CDR3 spans 13 residues. Based on the CDR3 plus reference TRBV2 and TRBJ2-1, the full variable domain is EPEVTQTPSHQVTQMGQEVILRCVPISNHLYFYWYRQILGQKVEFLVSFYNNEISEKSEIFDDQFSVERPDGSNFTLKIRSTKLEDSAMYFCASRADGNNEQFFGPGTRLTVL.

A note on this clone: Other nucleotide sequences from this sample produce the same CDR3. This chain joins TRBV28 and TRBJ1-4; D perhaps matches TRBD1 (6 bases). CDR1 is MDHEN, CDR2 SYDVKM, per germline. The CDR3 is 13 amino acids. V was shortened by 3 bases and J by 8 bases, with 10 bases between the two germline ends. The CDR3 sequence: CASSLGGREKLFF. In DNA form, the CDR3 reads TGTGCCAGCAGTTTGGGGGGCCGGGAAAAACTGTTTTTT.

This clone was seen more than once but under ten times. This chain links TRBV14 with TRBJ1-1; no firm D call. Germline V gene data show CDR1 as SGHDN and CDR2 as FVKESK. There are 11 residues in the CDR3. V lost 0 bases, J lost 9 bases, and 5 bases lay in between. CDR3 in DNA: TGTGCCAGCAGCCAAGACTCACAAGCTTTCTTT. Its translation is CASSQDSQAFF.

As for this clone: This specimen includes other DNA sequences encoding the same CDR3. V usage is TRBV29-1 and J usage is TRBJ2-5, with a tentative D call TRBD1 (6 bases). Germline values: CDR1 SQVTM, CDR2 ANQGSEA. The CDR3 length is 12 residues. V was pared by 7 bases and J by 3 bases, with 12 bases between. This CDR3 is CSGLTGEETQYF. CDR3 DNA sequence: TGCAGCGGACTGACAGGTGAAGAGACCCAGTACTTC. Using reference TRBV29-1 and TRBJ2-5 for the parts outside the CDR3, the full variable domain is SAVISQKPSRDICQRGTSLTIQCQVDSQVTMMFWYRQQPGQSLTLIATANQGSEATYESGFVIDKFPISRPNLTFSTLTVSNMSPEDSSIYLCSGLTGEETQYFGPGTRLLVL.

The CDR3 sequence: CAWSVGGGGTEAFF. CDR3 in DNA: TGTGCCTGGAGTGTAGGCGGCGGGGGGACTGAAGCTTTCTTT. The chain uses TRBV30 and TRBJ1-1, with D possibly TRBD1 on 5 matching bases. CDR3 size: 14 residues. Trimming removed 0 bases from V and 5 bases from J, with 13 bases in between. The V gene's germline CDR1 is GTSNPN and CDR2 SVGIG (reference sequence). Variable domain in full (rest from reference TRBV30 and TRBJ1-1): SQTIHQWPATLVQPVGSPLSLECTVEGTSNPNLYWYRQAAGRGLQLLFYSVGIGQISSEVPQNLSASRPQDRQFILSSKKLLLSDSGFYLCAWSVGGGGTEAFFGQGTRLTVV.

Points on this clone: The sample contains more than one DNA sequence encoding this CDR3. The chain couples TRBV5-1 to TRBJ1-1; no clear D gene. In germline, CDR1 is SGHRS, CDR2 YFSETQ. The germline V and J ends were trimmed by 2 bases and 1 base, with 9 bases remaining between them. The length of the CDR3 is 14 residues. The CDR3 spells CASSLTPANTEAFF. CDR3 bases: TGCGCCAGCAGCTTAACTCCGGCGAACACTGAAGCTTTCTTT. The entire variable domain, with the rest obtained from reference TRBV5-1 and TRBJ1-1, is as follows: KAGVTQTPRYLIKTRGQQVTLSCSPISGHRSVSWYQQTPGQGLQFLFEYFSETQRNKGNFPGRFSGRQFSNSRSEMNVSTLELGDSALYLCASSLTPANTEAFFGQGTRLTVV.

V and J are TRBV7-8 and TRBJ2-7, with D possibly being TRBD2 (6 bases). This CDR3 spans 16 amino acids. CDR1 SGHVS and CDR2 FQNEAQ come from the germline V gene. V lost 6 bases, J lost 0 bases, and 18 bases lay in between. The CDR3 DNA reads TGTGCCAGCAGGCCTTTGGGAGCGGGCCTCTCCTACGAGCAGTACTTC. This encodes CASRPLGAGLSYEQYF.

On this clone: At the DNA level, this CDR3 is encoded by other sequences in the same sample as well. The CDR3 bases are TGTGCCAGTAGTATAGCCTCGAACACCGGGGAGCTGTTTTTT. This encodes CASSIASNTGELFF. The chain joins TRBV19 to TRBJ2-2; D is undetermined. The V gene lost 1 base and the J gene lost 0 bases, with 3 bases spanning the gap. The CDR3 totals 14 residues. In germline, CDR1 is LNHDA, CDR2 SQIVND (reference sequence).

The J gene is TRBJ2-7, the V gene TRBV28, with 9 bases fitting TRBD1. Per the germline V gene, CDR1 is MDHEN and CDR2 is SYDVKM. Losses at the gene ends were 9 bases for V and 1 base for J; bases not matched to a gene: 10. The CDR3 has 15 amino acids. CDR3 DNA: TGTGCCAGTCGTTCCGAGGGGACAGGGTCCTACGAGCAGTACTTC. Translated: CASRSEGTGSYEQYF.

The chain couples TRBV2 to TRBJ2-5, with a tentative D call TRBD2 (7 bases). Germline CDR1 reads SNHLY; CDR2 reads FYNNEI. The CDR3 runs 17 residues. Trimming took 4 bases from V and 3 from J, leaving 21 bases between them. CDR3 coding DNA: TGTGCCAGCAGTGCTACCACAGGGAGGGCGGCAAAAGAGACCCAGTACTTC. Translating it yields CASSATTGRAAKETQYF.

The V call is TRBV30, the J call TRBJ1-1; D is possibly TRBD1 (5 bases). Germline CDR1 GTSNPN, CDR2 SVGIG (reference sequence). V lost 2 bases and J lost 4, with 11 bases in between. The CDR3 runs to 13 residues. CDR3 in amino acids: CAWSLMGVTEAFF. The CDR3 nucleotides read TGTGCCTGGAGTCTGATGGGGGTCACTGAAGCTTTCTTT.

The rearrangement links TRBV19 to TRBJ2-2; D is perhaps TRBD2 (6 bases). V was clipped by 8 bases and J by 0 bases, with 7 bases between them. Germline values: CDR1 LNHDA, CDR2 SQIVND (reference sequence). The CDR3 is 13 residues long. CDR3 DNA sequence: TGTGCCAGTCGGACTACGAACACCGGGGAGCTGTTTTTT. This translates into CASRTTNTGELFF.

The chain recombines TRBV28 with TRBJ2-7; no clear D. Germline-derived CDR1 and CDR2 are MDHEN and SYDVKM. V shed 2 bases and J shed 2 bases, with 10 bases lying between them. CDR3 size: 14 residues. This CDR3 is CASSLNGQTYEQYF. In DNA, the CDR3 is TGTGCCAGCAGTTTAAATGGGCAAACCTACGAGCAGTACTTC.

V and J are TRBV20-1 and TRBJ1-2; D is possibly TRBD1 (5 bases). The CDR3 loop spans 11 amino acids. Trimming left V 3 bases short and J 8 bases short, with 10 bases between. Germline CDR1 and CDR2: DFQATT and SNEGSKA (reference sequence). Here the CDR3 DNA reads TGCAGTGCTAGTTCTTGGGGGGGCTACACCTTC. This sequence encodes CSASSWGGYTF.

V is TRBV28 and J is TRBJ2-7, with 8 positions matching TRBD2. Germline CDR1 MDHEN, CDR2 SYDVKM. The CDR3 contains 14 residues. The junction had 8 bases not matched to a gene; V was cut back by 3 bases and J by 7 bases. Here the CDR3 reads CASSFYSGAGEQYF. The CDR3 DNA is TGTGCCAGCAGTTTCTATAGCGGGGCGGGTGAGCAGTACTTC.

The chain joins TRBV7-2 to TRBJ2-2; D remains unclear. The CDR3 sequence is 14 residues long. V was trimmed by 2 bases and J by 6 bases, leaving 10 bases between them. Per the germline V gene, CDR1 is SGHTA and CDR2 is FQGNSA. The CDR3 spells CASSLISVPGELFF. The DNA for the CDR3 is TGTGCCAGCAGCTTAATCTCGGTCCCCGGGGAGCTGTTTTTT.

The chain employs TRBV7-9 and TRBJ2-2; 7 bases agree with TRBD2. Germline loops: CDR1 SEHNR, CDR2 FQNEAQ (reference sequence). The CDR3 contains 13 residues. Trimming removed 6 bases from V and 6 bases from J; junction bases left unmatched: 4. The CDR3 DNA follows: TGTGCCAGCAGTGGACTAGTCCCCGGGGAGCTGTTTTTT. Residues: CASSGLVPGELFF. Full variable domain (missing parts from reference TRBV7-9 and TRBJ2-2): DTGVSQNPRHKITKRGQNVTFRCDPISEHNRLYWYRQTLGQGPEFLTYFQNEAQLEKSRLLSDRFSAERPKGSFSTLEIQRTEQGDSAMYLCASSGLVPGELFFGEGSRLTVL.

The rearrangement links TRBV19 to TRBJ2-3; 9 nucleotides line up with TRBD2. This CDR3 is 15 amino acids long. The V gene end was trimmed by 6 bases and the J gene end by 0 bases; junction bases not matched to a gene: 4. Germline CDR1 LNHDA, CDR2 SQIVND (reference sequence). The CDR3 DNA is TGTGCCAGTAGCCCTAGCGGGGTAAGCACAGATACGCAGTATTTT. This codes for CASSPSGVSTDTQYF. The whole variable domain, filled in from reference TRBV19 and TRBJ2-3, reads DGGITQSPKYLFRKEGQNVTLSCEQNLNHDAMYWYRQDPGQGLRLIYYSQIVNDFQKGDIAEGYSVSREKKESFPLTVTSAQKNPTAFYLCASSPSGVSTDTQYFGPGTRLTVL.

The chain couples TRBV6-1 to TRBJ1-1; 8 positions match TRBD1. The CDR3 runs to 13 residues. The germline V gene has CDR1 MNHNS and CDR2 SASEGT. J was trimmed by 3 bases and V by 8 bases; bases with no gene match: 5. The CDR3 loop reads CASFLTGDTEAFF. Written as DNA, the CDR3 is TGTGCCAGCTTTCTGACAGGGGACACTGAAGCTTTCTTT.